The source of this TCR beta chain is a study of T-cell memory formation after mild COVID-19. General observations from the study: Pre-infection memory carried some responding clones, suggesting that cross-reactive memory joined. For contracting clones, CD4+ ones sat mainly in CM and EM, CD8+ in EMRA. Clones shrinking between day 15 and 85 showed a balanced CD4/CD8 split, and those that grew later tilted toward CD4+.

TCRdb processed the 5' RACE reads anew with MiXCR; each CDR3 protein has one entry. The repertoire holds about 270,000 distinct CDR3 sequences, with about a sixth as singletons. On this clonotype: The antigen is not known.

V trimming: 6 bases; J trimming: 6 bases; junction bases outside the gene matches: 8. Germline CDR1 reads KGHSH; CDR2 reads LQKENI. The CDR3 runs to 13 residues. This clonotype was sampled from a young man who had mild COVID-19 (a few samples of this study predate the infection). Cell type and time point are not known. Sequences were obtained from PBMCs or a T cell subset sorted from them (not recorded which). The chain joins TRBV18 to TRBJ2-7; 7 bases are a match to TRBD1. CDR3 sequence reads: CASSQSYRGEQYF. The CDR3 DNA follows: TGTGCCAGCTCCCAATCCTACAGGGGCGAGCAGTACTTC.